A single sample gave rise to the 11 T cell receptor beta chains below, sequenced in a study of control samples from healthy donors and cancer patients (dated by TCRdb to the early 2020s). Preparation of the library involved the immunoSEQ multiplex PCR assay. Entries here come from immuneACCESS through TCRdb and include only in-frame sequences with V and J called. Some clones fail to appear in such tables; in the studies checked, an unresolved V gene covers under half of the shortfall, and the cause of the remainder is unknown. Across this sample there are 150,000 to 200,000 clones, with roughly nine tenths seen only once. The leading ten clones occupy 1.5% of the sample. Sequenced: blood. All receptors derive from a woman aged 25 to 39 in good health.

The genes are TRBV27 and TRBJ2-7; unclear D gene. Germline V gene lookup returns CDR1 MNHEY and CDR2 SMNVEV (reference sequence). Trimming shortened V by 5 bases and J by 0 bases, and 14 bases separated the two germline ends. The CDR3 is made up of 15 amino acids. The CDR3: CASSNWGFSSYEQYF. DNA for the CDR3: TGTGCCAGCAGTAATTGGGGTTTCAGCTCCTACGAGCAGTACTTC.

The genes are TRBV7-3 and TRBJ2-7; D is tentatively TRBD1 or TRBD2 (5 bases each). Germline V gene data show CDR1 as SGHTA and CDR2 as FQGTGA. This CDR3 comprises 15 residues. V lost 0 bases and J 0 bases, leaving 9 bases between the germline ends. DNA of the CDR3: TGTGCCAGCAGCTTAACTCCAGGGAGCTCCTACGAGCAGTACTTC. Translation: CASSLTPGSSYEQYF.

The CDR3 nucleotides are TGTGCCAGTAGTATAGAAGGGCGGAACACTGAAGCTTTCTTT. It is translated as CASSIEGRNTEAFF. The chain combines TRBV19 with TRBJ1-1, with D uncertain. The germline V gene has CDR1 LNHDA and CDR2 SQIVND (reference sequence). CDR3 size: 14 residues. Trimming stripped 0 bases from V and 1 base from J, with 6 bases between.

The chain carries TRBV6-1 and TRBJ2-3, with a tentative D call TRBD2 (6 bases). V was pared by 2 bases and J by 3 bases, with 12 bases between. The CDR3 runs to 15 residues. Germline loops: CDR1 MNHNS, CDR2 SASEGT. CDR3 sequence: CASSESLTRTDTQYF. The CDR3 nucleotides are TGTGCCAGCAGTGAATCCCTGACTAGGACAGATACGCAGTATTTT.

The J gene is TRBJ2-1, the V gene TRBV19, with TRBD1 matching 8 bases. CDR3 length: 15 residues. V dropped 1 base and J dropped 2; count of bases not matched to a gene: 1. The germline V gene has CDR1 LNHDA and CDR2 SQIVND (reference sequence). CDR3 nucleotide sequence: TGTGCCAGTAGTATAGCAGGGGGCCCCTACAATGAGCAGTTCTTC. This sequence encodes CASSIAGGPYNEQFF.

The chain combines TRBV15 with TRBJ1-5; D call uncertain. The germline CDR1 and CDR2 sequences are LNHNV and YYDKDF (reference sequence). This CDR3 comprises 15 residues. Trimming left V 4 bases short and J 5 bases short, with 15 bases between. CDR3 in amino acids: CATSKGSRSDQPQHF. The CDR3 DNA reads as TGTGCCACCAGCAAAGGAAGCAGGTCCGATCAGCCCCAGCATTTT.

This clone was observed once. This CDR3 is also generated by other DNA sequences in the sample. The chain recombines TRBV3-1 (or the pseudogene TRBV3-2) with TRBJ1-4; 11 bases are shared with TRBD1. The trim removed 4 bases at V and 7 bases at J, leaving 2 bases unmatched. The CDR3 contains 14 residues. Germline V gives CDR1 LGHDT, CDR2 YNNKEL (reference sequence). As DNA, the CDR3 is TGTGCCAGCAGCCGTGGACAGGGGGCTGAAAAACTGTTTTTT. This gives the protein CASSRGQGAEKLFF.

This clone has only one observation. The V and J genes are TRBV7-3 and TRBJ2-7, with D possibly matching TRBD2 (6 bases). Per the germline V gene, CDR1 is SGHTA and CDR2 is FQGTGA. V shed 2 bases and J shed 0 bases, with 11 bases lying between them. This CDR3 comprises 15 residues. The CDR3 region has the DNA TGTGCCAGCAGCTTAGGAGCGGGCCCCTCCTACGAGCAGTACTTC. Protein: CASSLGAGPSYEQYF.

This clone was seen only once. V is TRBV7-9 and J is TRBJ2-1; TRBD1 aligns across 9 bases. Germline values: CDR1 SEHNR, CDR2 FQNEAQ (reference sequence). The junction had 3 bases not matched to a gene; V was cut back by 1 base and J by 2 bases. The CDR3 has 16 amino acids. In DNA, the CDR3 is TGTGCCAGCAGCTTAGTCAGACAGGGGGCCTACAATGAGCAGTTCTTC. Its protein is CASSLVRQGAYNEQFF.

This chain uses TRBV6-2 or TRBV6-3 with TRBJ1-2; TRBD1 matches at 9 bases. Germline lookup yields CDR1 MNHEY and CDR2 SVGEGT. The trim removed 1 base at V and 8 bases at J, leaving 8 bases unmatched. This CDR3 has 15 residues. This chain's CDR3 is CASSYLGQGLEGYTF. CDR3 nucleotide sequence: TGTGCCAGCAGTTACTTGGGACAGGGTCTTGAAGGCTACACCTTC.

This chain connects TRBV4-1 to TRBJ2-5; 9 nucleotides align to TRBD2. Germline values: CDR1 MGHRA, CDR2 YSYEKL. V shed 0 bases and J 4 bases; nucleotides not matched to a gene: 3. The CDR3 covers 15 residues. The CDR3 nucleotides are TGCGCCAGCAGCCAAGACGGGACTAGCATAGAGACCCAGTACTTC. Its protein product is CASSQDGTSIETQYF.